Listed below are T cell receptor beta chains from one sample, sequenced in a study of blood T cell repertoires in COVID-19. TCRdb's copy holds only in-frame clones and misses some; the assay was immunoSEQ multiplex PCR. The profile shows approximately 270,000 clones, 70% to 90% of them singletons. Material for sequencing was PBMCs or T cells enriched from blood (not recorded which). These receptors came from a woman aged 45-59 years who had recovered from COVID-19. Each CDR3 is given with its conserved first and last residue. The order of the fields is D gene, V gene, clone size, J gene, CDR3 DNA, CDR3 protein. D genes are given only for firm matches. Rows may omit the clone size; those that give it use once, few, many or a size class.

D: TRBD1
V: TRBV6-1
size: NA
J: TRBJ1-1
DNA: TGTGCCAGCAGTGATTACCGACAGGGGAGCACTGAAGCTTTCTTT
CDR3: CASSDYRQGSTEAFF

D: NA
V: TRBV3-1/TRBV3-2
size: once
J: TRBJ1-3
DNA: TGTGCCAGCAGCCAAGATGGGCAGGGGCTATTAAGAAACACCATATATTTT
CDR3: CASSQDGQGLLRNTIYF

D: NA
V: TRBV4-1
size: NA
J: TRBJ1-1
DNA: TGCGCCAGCAGACCTAAGTTGAACACTGAAGCTTTCTTT
CDR3: CASRPKLNTEAFF

D: TRBD1
V: TRBV10-3
size: NA
J: TRBJ2-5
DNA: TGTGCCATCAGTGACCCGACAGGGCAAGAGACCCAGTACTTC
CDR3: CAISDPTGQETQYF

D: TRBD1
V: TRBV4-1
size: NA
J: TRBJ1-5
DNA: TGCGCCAGCAGCCAAAGGGGGCAGGGGGAAGGCAATCAGCCCCAGCATTTT
CDR3: CASSQRGQGEGNQPQHF

D: NA
V: TRBV7-9
size: NA
J: TRBJ2-3
DNA: TGTGCCAGCAGCCCGTCTCTAGCGTCAGTCACAGATACGCAGTATTTT
CDR3: CASSPSLASVTDTQYF

D: NA
V: TRBV27
size: NA
J: TRBJ1-3
DNA: TGTGCCAGCAGTAATGCCGGGACACTTGGAAACACCATATATTTT
CDR3: CASSNAGTLGNTIYF

D: TRBD2
V: TRBV27
size: NA
J: TRBJ2-1
DNA: TGTGCCAGCAGATCTAGCGGTTACTACAATGAGCAGTTCTTC
CDR3: CASRSSGYYNEQFF

D: NA
V: TRBV29-1
size: NA
J: TRBJ1-1
DNA: TGCAGCGTTGCTAGCGGACAGCTAACAAACACTGAAGCTTTCTTT
CDR3: CSVASGQLTNTEAFF

D: TRBD1
V: TRBV7-9
size: NA
J: TRBJ1-2
DNA: TGTGCCAGCAGCTACAACAGGGGGAGTAACTATGGCTACACCTTC
CDR3: CASSYNRGSNYGYTF

D: NA
V: TRBV28
size: once
J: TRBJ2-5
DNA: TGTGCCAGCAGTTCCGCAGGGGTTGGGGAGACCCAGTACTTC
CDR3: CASSSAGVGETQYF

D: NA
V: TRBV28
size: NA
J: TRBJ1-1
DNA: TGTGCCAGCAGTTTACCCCAAAACACTGAAGCTTTCTTT
CDR3: CASSLPQNTEAFF

D: TRBD1
V: TRBV10-3
size: NA
J: TRBJ2-1
DNA: TGTGCCATCAGCTATTACGGACAGGGGACCTACAATGAGCAGTTCTTC
CDR3: CAISYYGQGTYNEQFF

D: TRBD2
V: TRBV24-1
size: NA
J: TRBJ2-3
DNA: TGTGCCACCAGTGATTCCCTAGCGGGAGATACGCAGTATTTT
CDR3: CATSDSLAGDTQYF

D: TRBD2
V: TRBV19
size: NA
J: TRBJ2-1
DNA: TGTGCCAGTAGTAGTCTAGCGGGAGCGCGTGAGCAGTTCTTC
CDR3: CASSSLAGAREQFF

D: NA
V: TRBV19
size: NA
J: TRBJ2-1
DNA: TGTGCCAGTAGTCGGCAGGGGAGATCCAATGAGCAGTTCTTC
CDR3: CASSRQGRSNEQFF

D: NA
V: TRBV4-1
size: NA
J: TRBJ1-2
DNA: TGCGCCAGCAGCCAAGATCTGGGGAGGGGCTATGGCTACACCTTC
CDR3: CASSQDLGRGYGYTF

D: TRBD2
V: TRBV27
size: NA
J: TRBJ2-1
DNA: TGTGCCAGCAGTCCCCTGACTAGCGGGAGCAGTAATGAGCAGTTCTTC
CDR3: CASSPLTSGSSNEQFF

D: TRBD2
V: TRBV5-5
size: NA
J: TRBJ2-3
DNA: TGTGCCAGCAGCCCCCAGCGGGAGGTTACAGATACGCAGTATTTT
CDR3: CASSPQREVTDTQYF

D: TRBD2
V: TRBV11-2
size: once
J: TRBJ2-5
DNA: TGTGCCAGCAGCTTAAGGCTGGCTAGCGGGTCATCCCTTAAAGAGACCCAGTACTTC
CDR3: CASSLRLASGSSLKETQYF

D: TRBD1
V: TRBV18
size: few
J: TRBJ1-2
DNA: TGTGCCAGCTCACCAGATCGACAGGGGTCCTATGGCTACACCTTC
CDR3: CASSPDRQGSYGYTF

D: NA
V: TRBV2
size: NA
J: TRBJ1-2
DNA: TGTGCCAGCAGTGGAGCCATAGGGGGGGTTGGCTACACCTTC
CDR3: CASSGAIGGVGYTF

D: NA
V: TRBV27
size: NA
J: TRBJ1-2
DNA: TGTGCCAGCAGTCGTTCCGGGATTCTGAGCCGGAACTATGGCTACACCTTC
CDR3: CASSRSGILSRNYGYTF

D: NA
V: TRBV21-1
size: NA
J: TRBJ2-1
DNA: TGTGCCAGCAGCAAAGATTATCTAGCGGCCTACAATGAGCAGTTCTTC
CDR3: CASSKDYLAAYNEQFF

D: NA
V: TRBV27
size: NA
J: TRBJ2-7
DNA: TGTGCCAGCAGTACTCTTACCCCCTACGAGCAGTACTTC
CDR3: CASSTLTPYEQYF

D: TRBD1
V: TRBV28
size: NA
J: TRBJ1-4
DNA: TGTGCCAGCAGACCCAACAGGGGTGCGAGGGAAAAACTGTTTTTT
CDR3: CASRPNRGAREKLFF

D: TRBD2
V: TRBV28
size: once
J: TRBJ2-1
DNA: TGTGCCAGCAGTTTCTGGTCGGGACTAGAGTTCTTC
CDR3: CASSFWSGLEFF

D: TRBD2
V: TRBV25-1
size: once
J: TRBJ2-7
DNA: TGTGCCAGCAGTGACAAGACTAGCCCATCCTACGAGCAGTACTTC
CDR3: CASSDKTSPSYEQYF

D: NA
V: TRBV19
size: NA
J: TRBJ1-1
DNA: TGTGCCAGTAGTATAGAGGCAGGCTTGGCTGAAGCTTTCTTT
CDR3: CASSIEAGLAEAFF

D: NA
V: TRBV7-9
size: once
J: TRBJ1-2
DNA: TGTGCCAGCAGCTTAAATGGGGCTGGCTACACCTTC
CDR3: CASSLNGAGYTF

D: TRBD1
V: TRBV11-1
size: NA
J: TRBJ2-7
DNA: TGTGCCAGCAGCTTAGGACGGGACAGCTACGAGCAGTACTTC
CDR3: CASSLGRDSYEQYF

D: NA
V: TRBV7-8
size: NA
J: TRBJ2-7
DNA: TGTGCCAGCACCCCCCAAGGAGTTCGGTCCTACGAGCAGTACTTC
CDR3: CASTPQGVRSYEQYF

D: TRBD1
V: TRBV5-1
size: NA
J: TRBJ1-6
DNA: TGCGCCAGCAGCCTGGACAGGGATACTTCACCCCTCCACTTT
CDR3: CASSLDRDTSPLHF

D: NA
V: TRBV19
size: NA
J: TRBJ2-1
DNA: TGTGCCAGTAGTATTGGAACAGGGATGGATGAGCAGTTCTTC
CDR3: CASSIGTGMDEQFF

D: NA
V: TRBV27
size: NA
J: TRBJ2-7
DNA: TGTGCCAGCAGTTTCCGGGACGGCGGGGACGAGCAGTACTTC
CDR3: CASSFRDGGDEQYF

D: NA
V: TRBV9
size: NA
J: TRBJ2-7
DNA: TGTGCCAGCACCCGCGACGGACTCTCCTACGAGCAGTACTTC
CDR3: CASTRDGLSYEQYF

D: TRBD2
V: TRBV28
size: NA
J: TRBJ2-1
DNA: TGTGCCAGCAGTTTACTAGCGGGAGGGCCAAATGAGCAGTTCTTC
CDR3: CASSLLAGGPNEQFF

D: NA
V: TRBV29-1
size: NA
J: TRBJ1-5
DNA: TGCAGCGTTAAGACCGGGACAACGAATCAGCCCCAGCATTTT
CDR3: CSVKTGTTNQPQHF

D: TRBD2
V: TRBV18
size: NA
J: TRBJ2-7
DNA: TGTGCCAGCTCACCACAGATGTACGCGGGAGGGTTCTCCTACGAGCAGTACTTC
CDR3: CASSPQMYAGGFSYEQYF

D: TRBD2
V: TRBV18
size: NA
J: TRBJ2-2
DNA: TGTGCCAGCTCACCACTTGGCGGGGGCACCGGGGAGCTGTTTTTT
CDR3: CASSPLGGGTGELFF

D: TRBD1
V: TRBV15
size: NA
J: TRBJ1-5
DNA: TGTGCCACCTCCTGGACAGGCAATAGCAATCAGCCCCAGCATTTT
CDR3: CATSWTGNSNQPQHF

D: TRBD1
V: TRBV19
size: NA
J: TRBJ1-4
DNA: TGTGCCAGTAGCGTTTCCGGGACAGGGAAGGAAAAACTGTTTTTT
CDR3: CASSVSGTGKEKLFF

D: NA
V: TRBV12-5
size: NA
J: TRBJ2-3
DNA: TGTGCTAGTGGTTTGGGTAGCGGCACAGATACGCAGTATTTT
CDR3: CASGLGSGTDTQYF

D: TRBD1
V: TRBV27
size: NA
J: TRBJ2-6
DNA: TGTGCCAGCAGTTACCAACGGACAGGGGGGTTTGGGGCCAACGTCCTGACTTTC
CDR3: CASSYQRTGGFGANVLTF

D: NA
V: TRBV16
size: NA
J: TRBJ2-1
DNA: TGTGCCAGCAGCCAATCAAGGGGTACTGAGCAGTTCTTC
CDR3: CASSQSRGTEQFF

D: TRBD2
V: TRBV30
size: NA
J: TRBJ2-5
DNA: TGTGCCTGGAGCCCGGGACTAGCGGAAGAGACCCAGTACTTC
CDR3: CAWSPGLAEETQYF

D: NA
V: TRBV5-6
size: few
J: TRBJ2-7
DNA: TGTGCCAGCAGCCCCACCTCTAGTTCTGCGCAGTACTTC
CDR3: CASSPTSSSAQYF

D: TRBD1
V: TRBV10-3
size: NA
J: TRBJ2-1
DNA: TGTGCCGTACAGGGGTTGTACAATGAGCAGTTCTTC
CDR3: CAVQGLYNEQFF

D: NA
V: TRBV18
size: NA
J: TRBJ1-5
DNA: TGTGCCAGCTCATCACTGACAAATAGCAATCAGCCCCAGCATTTT
CDR3: CASSSLTNSNQPQHF

D: NA
V: TRBV27
size: once
J: TRBJ1-3
DNA: TGTGCCAGCAGTAACAGGGTGGCTGGAAACACCATATATTTT
CDR3: CASSNRVAGNTIYF